Listed here are 17 T cell receptor beta chains from one sample, sequenced in a study of cytomegalovirus exposure and HLA in healthy donors. This table comes from immunoSEQ multiplex PCR, and its TCRdb copy is limited to in-frame clones, with some not included. Among some 190,000 clones listed, about 82% were seen once. Sequencing was done on a sample of PBMCs. The receptors shown here come from a woman aged 18 to 35 in good health and CMV-seronegative.

In its sample, this clone was seen a few times. The chain joins TRBV11-2 to TRBJ2-3, with TRBD2 matching over 13 bases. From germline, CDR1 is SGHAT and CDR2 FQNNGV. J was trimmed by 0 bases and V by 5 bases; bases with no gene match: 8. CDR3 length: 18 amino acids. The CDR3 region is CASSLRTSGGHSTDTQYF. The CDR3 DNA reads TGTGCCAGCAGCCTCCGGACTAGCGGGGGCCATAGCACAGATACGCAGTATTTT.

V gene TRBV27 combines with J gene TRBJ2-3; TRBD1 agrees at 7 bases. CDR1 is MNHEY, CDR2 SMNVEV, per germline (reference sequence). The CDR3 has 12 amino acids. After removal of 7 bases from V and 5 bases from J, the junction contained 3 bases not matched to a gene. CDR3 loop: CASTDRVDTQYF. CDR3 DNA sequence: TGTGCCAGCACTGACAGGGTAGATACGCAGTATTTT.

This clone was seen only once. V gene TRBV5-4 combines with J gene TRBJ2-3; the D gene is possibly TRBD2 (6 bases). The CDR3 totals 16 residues. CDR1 SGHNT and CDR2 YYREEE come from the germline V gene (reference sequence). Deletions cut 0 bases from V and 0 bases from J, with 11 bases between. For the CDR3, the DNA is TGTGCCAGCAGCTTGGGCGGGGCCTCTAGCACAGATACGCAGTATTTT. It yields the protein CASSLGGASSTDTQYF. Together with reference TRBV5-4 and TRBJ2-3, the CDR3 gives the full variable domain: ETGVTQSPTHLIKTRGQQVTLRCSSQSGHNTVSWYQQALGQGPQFIFQYYREEENGRGNFPPRFSGLQFPNYSSELNVNALELDDSALYLCASSLGGASSTDTQYFGPGTRLTVL.

This clone turned up a few times. The V and J genes are TRBV18 and TRBJ2-5; tentatively, D is TRBD2 (6 bases). V was clipped by 4 bases and J by 2 bases, with 17 bases between them. This CDR3 has 16 residues. CDR1 is KGHSH and CDR2 is LQKENI in the germline V gene. The CDR3 DNA is TGTGCCAGCTCACAAGCGAGGGACTTCAGACAAGAGACCCAGTACTTC. Translation gives CASSQARDFRQETQYF.

V is TRBV5-6 and J is TRBJ2-5, with D perhaps matching TRBD1 (6 bases). This CDR3 contains 15 residues. The V and J ends lost 4 bases and 5 bases respectively, with 18 bases between them. CDR1 is SGHDT and CDR2 is YYEEEE in the germline V gene. The CDR3 coding sequence is TGTGCCAGCAGCGCTACAGGGATTAGCGACGAGACCCAGTACTTC. It is translated as CASSATGISDETQYF.

J is TRBJ1-1 and V is TRBV4-2; D not resolved. V was cut by 0 bases and J by 3 bases, with 11 bases left in between. The CDR3 totals 15 residues. The germline V gene has CDR1 LGHNA and CDR2 YNFKEQ. As DNA, the CDR3 is TGTGCCAGCAGCCAAGACCCGGTATTAGACACTGAAGCTTTCTTT. Translation: CASSQDPVLDTEAFF.

This clone occurred a few times. The chain has TRBV4-2 and TRBJ1-1; D not resolved. Trimming stripped 7 bases from V and 5 bases from J, with 11 bases between. Germline loops: CDR1 LGHNA, CDR2 YNFKEQ. This CDR3 has 12 residues. The CDR3 region is CASTASGTEAFF. The CDR3 nucleotides are TGTGCCAGCACTGCATCGGGGACTGAAGCTTTCTTT.

The chain combines TRBV4-1 with TRBJ1-1, with 9 nucleotides matching TRBD1. The CDR3 has 14 residues. The junction had 8 bases not matched to a gene; V was cut back by 4 bases and J by 8 bases. The germline V gene encodes CDR1 MGHRA and CDR2 YSYEKL. CDR3 in amino acids: CASSPWTGDGEAFF. The DNA for the CDR3 is TGCGCCAGCAGCCCCTGGACAGGGGACGGCGAAGCTTTCTTT.

The V gene is TRBV5-1, the J gene TRBJ2-2; 11 bases match TRBD2. The J segment lost 5 bases and the V segment lost 2 bases, leaving 5 bases of the junction unmatched. The CDR3 is made up of 16 amino acids. Germline lookup yields CDR1 SGHRS and CDR2 YFSETQ. The DNA for the CDR3 is TGCGCCAGCAGCTTAAGACTAGCGGGGAGTACCGGGGAGCTGTTTTTT. It yields the protein CASSLRLAGSTGELFF.

V and J are TRBV10-3 and TRBJ1-2, with TRBD1 as a possible D gene (5 bases). Trimming took off 2 bases at V and 1 base at J, with 14 bases between the two ends. There are 16 residues in the CDR3. Germline V gene sequence: CDR1 ENHRY, CDR2 SYGVKD. The CDR3 DNA is TGTGCCATCAGTGAGATTTTGGGGGGTGTTAACTATGGCTACACCTTC. Translated: CAISEILGGVNYGYTF.

The chain joins TRBV9 to TRBJ2-7; D perhaps matches TRBD1 (6 bases). Germline V gives CDR1 SGDLS, CDR2 YYNGEE. V was shortened by 0 bases and J by 0 bases, with 10 bases between the two germline ends. The CDR3 runs to 15 residues. CDR3 amino acids: CASSVEDRSSYEQYF. The CDR3 DNA follows: TGTGCCAGCAGCGTAGAGGACAGAAGCTCCTACGAGCAGTACTTC.

The CDR3 DNA sequence: TGTGCCAGCAGCTTCAGACAGGTTGGCGAGCAGTACTTC. Amino acids: CASSFRQVGEQYF. The chain employs TRBV5-4 and TRBJ2-7, with TRBD1 as a possible D gene (6 bases). V lost 2 bases and J 6 bases, leaving 12 bases between the germline ends. Germline V CDR1 and CDR2: SGHNT, YYREEE (reference sequence). The CDR3 covers 13 residues.

The CDR3 protein is CASSESRLAGAFYEQYF. The CDR3 coding sequence is TGCGCCAGCAGTGAGTCGAGGCTAGCGGGAGCCTTCTACGAGCAGTACTTC. The rearrangement links TRBV10-2 to TRBJ2-7; 10 bases fit TRBD2. The V and J ends lost 0 bases and 3 bases, in that order; junction bases with no gene match: 8. The CDR3 has 17 residues. Looked up from germline, CDR1 is WSHSY and CDR2 is SAAADI.

V is TRBV5-8 and J is TRBJ2-7; no clear D gene. CDR1 and CDR2 from the germline V gene are SGHTS and YDEGEE. V lost 1 base and J lost 3, with 5 bases in between. The CDR3 totals 12 residues. The CDR3 bases are TGTGCCAGCAGCTTGAGAGGCTACGAGCAGTACTTC. Its protein product is CASSLRGYEQYF.

The V and J genes are TRBV7-3 and TRBJ1-5; TRBD1 matches 7 bases. Trimming at V came to 2 bases and at J to 6 bases, leaving 4 bases not matched to a gene. Germline V CDR1 and CDR2: SGHTA, FQGTGA. The CDR3 extends over 14 amino acids. The chain's CDR3 is CASSLDRVGQPQHF. The CDR3, as DNA: TGTGCCAGCAGCTTAGACAGGGTCGGTCAGCCCCAGCATTTT.

This clone has more than one count but fewer than ten. The chain joins TRBV5-5 to TRBJ2-1, with a weak D call TRBD2 (5 bases). The CDR3 is made up of 13 amino acids. Germline V gene sequence: CDR1 SGHKS, CDR2 YYEKEE (reference sequence). V dropped 4 bases and J dropped 6 bases, with 11 bases sitting between them. The CDR3 region is CASSPGNRNEQFF. CDR3 DNA: TGTGCCAGCAGCCCCGGGAATCGCAATGAGCAGTTCTTC.

The V gene is TRBV19, the J gene TRBJ2-2, with 8 bases aligning to TRBD1. The V gene's germline CDR1 is LNHDA and CDR2 SQIVND (reference sequence). There are 16 residues in the CDR3. V shed 1 base and J 1 base; nucleotides not matched to a gene: 2. The CDR3 spells CASSIGGQGNTGELFF. The CDR3 DNA is TGTGCCAGTAGTATAGGAGGACAGGGGAACACCGGGGAGCTGTTTTTT. The variable domain in full, completed from reference TRBV19 and TRBJ2-2, reads DGGITQSPKYLFRKEGQNVTLSCEQNLNHDAMYWYRQDPGQGLRLIYYSQIVNDFQKGDIAEGYSVSREKKESFPLTVTSAQKNPTAFYLCASSIGGQGNTGELFFGEGSRLTVL.